The 28 T cell receptor beta chains reported below all come from one sample, sequenced in a study of cytomegalovirus exposure and HLA in healthy donors. In the PCR, 60 Vbeta and 13 Jbeta primers were used. Here immunoSEQ multiplex PCR was the method, and the copy in TCRdb shows in-frame clones only, minus some. The sample includes 150,000 to 200,000 clones, around 80% of them seen just once. Sequencing input: PBMCs. The receptors derive from a man between 18 and 35 years old in good health and CMV-seronegative.

The chain carries TRBV6-5 and TRBJ2-5, with TRBD1 matching 7 bases. The tail of the sequence fits TRBJ2-7 better, so the J call may be wrong. Germline V CDR1 and CDR2: MNHEY, SVGAGI. This CDR3 comprises 14 residues. CDR3 residues: CASRLTGTVYEQYF. DNA for the CDR3: TGTGCCAGCAGGTTAACCGGGACAGTTTACGAGCAGTACTTC.

The chain joins TRBV7-2 to TRBJ2-2, with TRBD1 matching over 7 bases. The V gene end was trimmed by 6 bases and the J gene end by 6 bases; junction bases not matched to a gene: 4. Germline CDR1 and CDR2: SGHTA and FQGNSA. The CDR3 loop spans 13 amino acids. CDR3 protein: CASRRGGPGELFF. The CDR3 coding sequence is TGTGCCAGCAGGAGAGGGGGCCCCGGGGAGCTGTTTTTT.

This chain connects TRBV28 to TRBJ2-5; a possible D gene is TRBD2 (5 bases). This CDR3 is built from 14 residues. Trimming took 2 bases from V and 5 from J, leaving 12 bases between them. CDR1 is MDHEN and CDR2 is SYDVKM in the germline V gene. DNA for the CDR3: TGTGCCAGCAGTTTAGCGGGCCTGGGGGAGACCCAGTACTTC. It codes for CASSLAGLGETQYF.

V and J are TRBV5-1 and TRBJ1-2, with a possible D match to TRBD1 (5 bases). V lost 4 bases and J lost 5, with 24 bases in between. The CDR3 sequence is 17 residues long. Germline CDR1 is SGHRS and CDR2 is YFSETQ. The CDR3 loop reads CASSPRTAPTAVYGYTF. Written as DNA, the CDR3 is TGCGCCAGCAGCCCCAGGACCGCGCCGACAGCCGTGTATGGCTACACCTTC.

This clone has a handful of counts. J is TRBJ2-7 and V is TRBV15; D might be TRBD2 (5 bases). The V end was cut by 0 bases, the J end by 3 bases, with 15 bases between. Germline CDR1 reads LNHNV; CDR2 reads YYDKDF (reference sequence). The CDR3 has 16 residues. CDR3 DNA sequence: TGTGCCACCAGCAGAGATTCTGGACTTCGACTCTACGAGCAGTACTTC. It codes for CATSRDSGLRLYEQYF.

The table lists this clone with a few counts. This rearrangement joins TRBV7-9 to TRBJ1-1; the match to TRBD1 covers 9 bases. Germline assignment: CDR1 SEHNR and CDR2 FQNEAQ (reference sequence). This CDR3 contains 14 residues. Trimming took 5 bases from V and 5 from J; bases not matched to a gene: 6. The CDR3 here is CASSPPGTGTEAFF. In nucleotides, the CDR3 is TGTGCCAGCAGCCCACCCGGGACAGGGACTGAAGCTTTCTTT.

Comments on this clone: Other nucleotide sequences from this sample produce the same CDR3. V usage is TRBV19 and J usage is TRBJ2-7, with 8 bases that match TRBD2. The CDR3 is 15 amino acids. Germline trimming cut 2 bases from V and 1 base from J; bases unmatched to any gene: 4. Germline CDR1 LNHDA, CDR2 SQIVND (reference sequence). CDR3 protein: CASSITSGGSYEQYF. The CDR3, as DNA: TGTGCCAGTAGTATAACTAGCGGAGGATCCTACGAGCAGTACTTC. The full variable domain, rest sourced from reference TRBV19 and TRBJ2-7, is DGGITQSPKYLFRKEGQNVTLSCEQNLNHDAMYWYRQDPGQGLRLIYYSQIVNDFQKGDIAEGYSVSREKKESFPLTVTSAQKNPTAFYLCASSITSGGSYEQYFGPGTRLTVT.

The chain recombines TRBV30 with TRBJ2-7; 12 nucleotides line up with TRBD2. CDR1 GTSNPN and CDR2 SVGIG come from the germline V gene (reference sequence). Unmatched junction bases numbered 3, after V lost 5 bases and J lost 4 bases. This CDR3 is 13 amino acids long. CDR3 residues: CAWSTSGGYEQYF. The CDR3 DNA sequence: TGTGCCTGGTCGACTAGCGGGGGTTACGAGCAGTACTTC.

This clone was seen a few times. At one of its ends the junction is not consistent with the germline gene, which may arise from a read error. The chain recombines TRBV4-1 with TRBJ2-3; 7 nucleotides line up with TRBD1. Germline V CDR1 and CDR2: MGHRA, YSYEKL. The CDR3 totals 17 residues. Written as DNA, the CDR3 is TGCGCCAGCAGCCAAGATCCATCAGGGGGTACCACAGGTACGCAGTATTTT. Its translation: CASSQDPSGGTTGTQYF.

The chain has TRBV5-1 and TRBJ1-1, with TRBD1 matching over 9 bases. Trimming at V came to 3 bases and at J to 1 base, leaving 4 bases not matched to a gene. Germline V gene sequence: CDR1 SGHRS, CDR2 YFSETQ. CDR3 length: 15 amino acids. CDR3 nucleotides: TGCGCCAGCAGCTCGGGACAGGGTGGGAACACTGAAGCTTTCTTT. Its translation is CASSSGQGGNTEAFF.

Written as DNA, the CDR3 is TGTGCCAGTACCCCCACCTGGGGGACTACATTTATCGAGCAGTACTTC. Translating it yields CASTPTWGTTFIEQYF. The V call is TRBV19, the J call TRBJ2-7; 7 positions agree with TRBD2. This CDR3 has 16 amino acids. After removal of 7 bases from V and 6 bases from J, the junction contained 18 bases not matched to a gene. The V gene's germline CDR1 is LNHDA and CDR2 SQIVND (reference sequence).

This clone was found once. This chain links TRBV28 with TRBJ2-1, with TRBD2 matching 11 bases. CDR3 length equals 16 residues. CDR1 and CDR2 from the germline V gene are MDHEN and SYDVKM. With V trimmed by 4 bases and J by 6 bases, 8 bases remained unmatched. CDR3 DNA sequence: TGTGCCAGCAGTTCCCCCGGGCTAGCGGGAGGCAATGAGCAGTTCTTC. This codes for CASSSPGLAGGNEQFF.

This clone was found once. The chain uses TRBV9 and TRBJ2-3, with D possibly TRBD2 on 5 matching bases. Trimming removed 4 bases from V and 8 bases from J, with 11 bases in between. Germline CDR1 is SGDLS and CDR2 is YYNGEE. CDR3 size: 12 residues. Written as DNA, the CDR3 is TGTGCCAGCAGCCCCCGGGGAGTTACGCAGTATTTT. Residues: CASSPRGVTQYF.

This clone was recorded only once. This sequence joins TRBV7-2 and TRBJ2-7, with 7 positions matching TRBD1. Germline lookup yields CDR1 SGHTA and CDR2 FQGNSA. The CDR3 spans 13 residues. With V trimmed by 2 bases and J by 7 bases, 5 bases remained unmatched. The CDR3 coding sequence is TGTGCCAGCAGCTTAAACAGGGGTGGGGAGCAGTACTTC. Protein: CASSLNRGGEQYF.

This clone was observed a handful of times. This chain connects TRBV4-1 to TRBJ1-1; 7 nucleotides line up with TRBD1. CDR1 and CDR2 from the germline V gene are MGHRA and YSYEKL. CDR3 length: 16 residues. The V gene end was trimmed by 1 base and the J gene end by 0 bases; junction bases not matched to a gene: 5. CDR3 in amino acids: CASSQGGTALNTEAFF. The CDR3 bases are TGCGCCAGCAGCCAAGGGGGGACAGCCTTGAACACTGAAGCTTTCTTT.

The chain couples TRBV6-5 to TRBJ1-5, with TRBD1 matching 7 bases. Germline V gene sequence: CDR1 MNHEY, CDR2 SVGAGI. J gave up 4 bases and V 5 bases, and 2 bases lay outside the gene matches. The CDR3 is 13 amino acids. The CDR3 DNA follows: TGTGCCAGCAGTGGCAGGGGGAATCAGCCCCAGCATTTT. It yields the protein CASSGRGNQPQHF.

Comments on this clone: Within the sample, other DNA sequences also encode this same CDR3. The rearrangement joins TRBV28 to TRBJ1-2; perhaps TRBD1 as D (5 bases). The germline gives CDR1 MDHEN, CDR2 SYDVKM. V lost 8 bases to trimming and J lost 3 bases, with 7 bases between them. This CDR3 is built from 11 residues. CDR3 nucleotide sequence: TGTGCCAGCTCCAGGGACTATGGCTACACCTTC. The encoded protein is CASSRDYGYTF.

The DNA of the CDR3 is TGTGCCAGCAGTGAACCGAAGCCGGGACAGAACACCGGGGAGCTGTTTTTT. Translating it yields CASSEPKPGQNTGELFF. The chain carries TRBV25-1 and TRBJ2-2; tentative D call: TRBD1 (6 bases). Trimming stripped 2 bases from V and 1 base from J, with 14 bases between. Germline values: CDR1 MGHDK, CDR2 SYGVNS. The CDR3 is 17 amino acids.

The chain uses TRBV9 and TRBJ1-2; 7 bases are a match to TRBD1. The J segment lost 7 bases and the V segment lost 0 bases, leaving 9 bases of the junction unmatched. Germline V gives CDR1 SGDLS, CDR2 YYNGEE. The CDR3 spans 15 residues. The DNA for the CDR3 is TGTGCCAGCAGCGTAGTTGAGGGGGCCGGGGGTGGCTACACCTTC. Its protein product is CASSVVEGAGGGYTF. Full variable domain (missing parts from reference TRBV9 and TRBJ1-2): DSGVTQTPKHLITATGQRVTLRCSPRSGDLSVYWYQQSLDQGLQFLIQYYNGEERAKGNILERFSAQQFPDLHSELNLSSLELGDSALYFCASSVVEGAGGGYTFGSGTRLTVV.

V gene TRBV2 combines with J gene TRBJ1-3, with 7 bases matching TRBD1. The CDR3 covers 14 residues. The germline V gene has CDR1 SNHLY and CDR2 FYNNEI. V lost 5 bases, J lost 4 bases, and 5 bases stayed unmatched. The CDR3 DNA sequence: TGTGCCAGCAGTATCGGGACAGCAGGAAACACCATATATTTT. Encoded protein: CASSIGTAGNTIYF.

CDR3 bases: TGTGCCAGCAGTGACAGGGGTGGTTACGAGCAGTACTTC. Translating it yields CASSDRGGYEQYF. V and J are TRBV2 and TRBJ2-7, with a weak D call TRBD1 (6 bases). The CDR3 extends over 13 amino acids. Germline CDR1 and CDR2: SNHLY and FYNNEI. Deletions cut 3 bases from V and 4 bases from J, with 10 bases between.

The chain carries TRBV29-1 and TRBJ2-5; 7 bases match TRBD2. Germline lookup yields CDR1 SQVTM and CDR2 ANQGSEA. The ends lost 4 bases at V and 4 bases at J; junction bases unmatched: 3. The CDR3 loop spans 12 amino acids. The CDR3 DNA reads as TGCAGCGTTGTGGGGGGGGGAGAGACCCAGTACTTC. It yields the protein CSVVGGGETQYF. The full variable domain, completed using reference TRBV29-1 and TRBJ2-5, is SAVISQKPSRDICQRGTSLTIQCQVDSQVTMMFWYRQQPGQSLTLIATANQGSEATYESGFVIDKFPISRPNLTFSTLTVSNMSPEDSSIYLCSVVGGGETQYFGPGTRLLVL.

The chain joins TRBV30 to TRBJ1-4; 8 bases line up with TRBD1. Germline values: CDR1 GTSNPN, CDR2 SVGIG (reference sequence). This CDR3 comprises 14 residues. After removal of 2 bases from V and 3 bases from J, the junction contained 2 bases not matched to a gene. CDR3 sequence reads: CAWSRGQANEKLFF. CDR3 coding DNA: TGTGCCTGGAGTCGGGGACAGGCTAATGAAAAACTGTTTTTT.

V and J are TRBV27 and TRBJ1-5; D is ambiguous. CDR1 MNHEY and CDR2 SMNVEV come from the germline V gene (reference sequence). The CDR3 runs to 16 residues. Trimming left V 5 bases short and J 6 bases short, with 20 bases between. The CDR3 nucleotides read TGTGCCAGCAGTCTTAACCCGCTCAGGAACGGTCAGCCCCAGCATTTT. Its protein product is CASSLNPLRNGQPQHF.

CDR3 sequence: CASGHLRAEQYF. CDR3 sequence (DNA): TGTGCCAGCGGACATCTCAGGGCCGAGCAGTACTTC. The gene calls are TRBV28 and TRBJ2-7; D perhaps matches TRBD1 (5 bases). The CDR3 runs to 12 residues. The V gene's germline CDR1 is MDHEN and CDR2 SYDVKM. V was pared by 8 bases and J by 6 bases, with 14 bases between.

The chain is built from TRBV5-1 and TRBJ2-1; TRBD1 aligns across 7 bases. The CDR3 totals 16 residues. Germline loops: CDR1 SGHRS, CDR2 YFSETQ. J lost 8 bases, V lost 6 bases, and 17 bases had no gene match. The CDR3 sequence is CASTSEGGAWVDEQFF. The CDR3 coding sequence is TGCGCCAGCACCTCGGAAGGGGGCGCATGGGTCGATGAGCAGTTCTTC.

This clone has just one count. The chain combines TRBV9 with TRBJ1-4; 9 bases align to TRBD1. With 3 bases clipped from V and 5 bases from J, the junction kept 5 bases outside the gene matches. The length of the CDR3 is 15 residues. Per germline, CDR1 SGDLS and CDR2 YYNGEE. The CDR3 loop reads CASSAGGQGNEKLFF. CDR3 coding DNA: TGTGCCAGCAGCGCAGGGGGACAGGGAAATGAAAAACTGTTTTTT. Drawing the rest from reference TRBV9 and TRBJ1-4, the complete variable domain is DSGVTQTPKHLITATGQRVTLRCSPRSGDLSVYWYQQSLDQGLQFLIQYYNGEERAKGNILERFSAQQFPDLHSELNLSSLELGDSALYFCASSAGGQGNEKLFFGSGTQLSVL.

This clone was counted a single time. This chain joins TRBV28 and TRBJ2-7; possible D gene TRBD2, 5 bases. This CDR3 is 15 amino acids long. With 6 bases removed from V and 0 bases from J, the gap between germline ends came to 15 bases. Per the germline V gene, CDR1 is MDHEN and CDR2 is SYDVKM. The CDR3 reads CASRARLGSSYEQYF. CDR3 nucleotides: TGTGCCAGCAGGGCACGGTTGGGGAGCTCCTACGAGCAGTACTTC.